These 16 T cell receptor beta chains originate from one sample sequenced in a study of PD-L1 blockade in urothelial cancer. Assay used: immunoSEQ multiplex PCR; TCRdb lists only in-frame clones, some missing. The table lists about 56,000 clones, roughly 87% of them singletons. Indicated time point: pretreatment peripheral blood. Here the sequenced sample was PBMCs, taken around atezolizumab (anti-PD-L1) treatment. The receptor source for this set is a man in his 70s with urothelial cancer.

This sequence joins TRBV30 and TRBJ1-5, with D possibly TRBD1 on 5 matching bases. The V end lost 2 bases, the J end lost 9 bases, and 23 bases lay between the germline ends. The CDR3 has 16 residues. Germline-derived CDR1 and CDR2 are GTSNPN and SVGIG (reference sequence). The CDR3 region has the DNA TGTGCCTGGAGTCCCCGGGGGACTTCAGGAATCAGGCCCCAGCATTTT. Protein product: CAWSPRGTSGIRPQHF.

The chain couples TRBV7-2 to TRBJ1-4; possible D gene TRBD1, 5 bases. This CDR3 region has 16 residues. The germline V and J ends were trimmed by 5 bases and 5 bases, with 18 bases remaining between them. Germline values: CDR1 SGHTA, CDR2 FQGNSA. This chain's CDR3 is CASSQGAVRTNEKLFF. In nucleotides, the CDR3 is TGTGCCAGCAGCCAAGGGGCCGTGAGGACGAATGAAAAACTGTTTTTT. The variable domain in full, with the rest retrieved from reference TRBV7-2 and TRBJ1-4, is GAGVSQSPSNKVTEKGKDVELRCDPISGHTALYWYRQSLGQGLEFLIYFQGNSAPDKSGLPSDRFSAERTGGSVSTLTIQRTQQEDSAVYLCASSQGAVRTNEKLFFGSGTQLSVL.

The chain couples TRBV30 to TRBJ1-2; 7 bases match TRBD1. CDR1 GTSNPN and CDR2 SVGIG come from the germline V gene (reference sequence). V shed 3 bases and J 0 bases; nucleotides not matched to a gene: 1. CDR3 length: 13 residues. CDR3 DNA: TGTGCCTGGAGCAGGGGGGCTAACTATGGCTACACCTTC. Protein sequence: CAWSRGANYGYTF.

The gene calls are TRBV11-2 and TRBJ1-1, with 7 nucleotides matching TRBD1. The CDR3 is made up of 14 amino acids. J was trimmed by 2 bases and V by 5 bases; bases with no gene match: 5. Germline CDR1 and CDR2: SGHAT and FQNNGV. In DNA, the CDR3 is TGTGCCAGCAGCCCCGGGACAGCCAACACTGAAGCTTTCTTT. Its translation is CASSPGTANTEAFF.

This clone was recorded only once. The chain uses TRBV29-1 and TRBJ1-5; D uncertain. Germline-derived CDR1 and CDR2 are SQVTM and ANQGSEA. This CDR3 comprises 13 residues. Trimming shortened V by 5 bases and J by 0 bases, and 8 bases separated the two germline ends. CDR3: CSVRENSNQPQHF. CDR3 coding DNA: TGCAGCGTTCGGGAAAATAGCAATCAGCCCCAGCATTTT. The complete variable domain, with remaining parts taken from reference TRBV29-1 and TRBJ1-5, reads SAVISQKPSRDICQRGTSLTIQCQVDSQVTMMFWYRQQPGQSLTLIATANQGSEATYESGFVIDKFPISRPNLTFSTLTVSNMSPEDSSIYLCSVRENSNQPQHFGDGTRLSIL.

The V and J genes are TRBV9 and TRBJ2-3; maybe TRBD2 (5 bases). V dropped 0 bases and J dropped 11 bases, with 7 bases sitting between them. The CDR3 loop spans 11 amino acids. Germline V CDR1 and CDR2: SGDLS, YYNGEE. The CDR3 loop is CASSVGAVQYF. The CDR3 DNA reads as TGTGCCAGCAGCGTAGGAGCGGTGCAGTATTTT.

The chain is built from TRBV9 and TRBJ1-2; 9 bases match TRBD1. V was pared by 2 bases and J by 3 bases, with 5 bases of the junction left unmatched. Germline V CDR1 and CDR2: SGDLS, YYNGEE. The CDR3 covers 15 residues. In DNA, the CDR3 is TGTGCCAGCAGCGTGGCGGGACAGGGCGACTATGGCTACACCTTC. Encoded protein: CASSVAGQGDYGYTF.

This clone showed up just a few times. The CDR3 DNA is TGTGCCAGCAGTTTCTCACAGGGGGCGCTGCTCAATGAGCAGTTCTTC. Its protein is CASSFSQGALLNEQFF. This chain links TRBV27 with TRBJ2-1, with TRBD1 identical over 9 bases. With 3 bases clipped from V and 6 bases from J, the junction kept 9 bases outside the gene matches. This CDR3 is built from 16 residues. Germline CDR1 MNHEY, CDR2 SMNVEV (reference sequence).

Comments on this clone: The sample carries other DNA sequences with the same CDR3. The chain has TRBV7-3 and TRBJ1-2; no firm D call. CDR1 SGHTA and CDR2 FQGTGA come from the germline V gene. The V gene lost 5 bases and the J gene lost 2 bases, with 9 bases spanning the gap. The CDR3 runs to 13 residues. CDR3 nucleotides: TGTGCCAGCAGCCTCGACGGGAACTATGGCTACACCTTC. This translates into CASSLDGNYGYTF.

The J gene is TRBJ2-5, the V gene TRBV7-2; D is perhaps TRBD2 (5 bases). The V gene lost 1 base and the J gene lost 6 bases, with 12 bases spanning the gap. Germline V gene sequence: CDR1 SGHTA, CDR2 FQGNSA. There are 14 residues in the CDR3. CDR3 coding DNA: TGTGCCAGCAGCTTAGAGATAGGGAGCAAGACCCAGTACTTC. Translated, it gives CASSLEIGSKTQYF.

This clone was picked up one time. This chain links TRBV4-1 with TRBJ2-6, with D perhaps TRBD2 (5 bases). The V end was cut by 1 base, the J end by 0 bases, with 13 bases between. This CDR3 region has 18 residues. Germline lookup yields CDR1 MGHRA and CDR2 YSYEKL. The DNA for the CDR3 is TGCGCCAGCAGCCAAGTGGTCGGTACTAGCTCTGGGGCCAACGTCCTGACTTTC. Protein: CASSQVVGTSSGANVLTF.

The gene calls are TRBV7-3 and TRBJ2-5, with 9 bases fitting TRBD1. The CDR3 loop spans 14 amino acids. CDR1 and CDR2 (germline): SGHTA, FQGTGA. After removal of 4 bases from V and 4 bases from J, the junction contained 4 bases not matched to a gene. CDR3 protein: CASSYRGPGETQYF. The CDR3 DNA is TGTGCCAGCAGCTACAGGGGGCCGGGAGAGACCCAGTACTTC. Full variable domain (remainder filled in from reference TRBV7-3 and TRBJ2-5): GAGVSQTPSNKVTEKGKYVELRCDPISGHTALYWYRQSLGQGPEFLIYFQGTGAADDSGLPNDRFFAVRPEGSVSTLKIQRTERGDSAVYLCASSYRGPGETQYFGPGTRLLVL.

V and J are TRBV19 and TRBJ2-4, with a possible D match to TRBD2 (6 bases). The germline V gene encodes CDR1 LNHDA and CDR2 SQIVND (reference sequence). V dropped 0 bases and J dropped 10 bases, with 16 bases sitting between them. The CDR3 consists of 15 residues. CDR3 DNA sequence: TGTGCCAGTAGTATAGAGGGAGGACTCCGGGGGATTCAGTACTTC. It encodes CASSIEGGLRGIQYF.

CDR3 region: CASRGGLAGGEQYF. In nucleotides, the CDR3 is TGTGCCAGCAGGGGCGGACTAGCGGGAGGCGAGCAGTACTTC. The rearrangement uses TRBV4-2 and TRBJ2-7; 14 bases agree with TRBD2. Germline CDR1 is LGHNA and CDR2 is YNFKEQ. With 6 bases clipped from V and 6 bases from J, the junction kept 4 bases outside the gene matches. This CDR3 comprises 14 residues.

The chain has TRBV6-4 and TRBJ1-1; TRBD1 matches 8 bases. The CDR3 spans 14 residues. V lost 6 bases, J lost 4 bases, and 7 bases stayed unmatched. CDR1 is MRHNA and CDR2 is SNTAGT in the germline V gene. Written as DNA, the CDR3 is TGTGCCAGCAGCGAGACAGGGGTGGGCACTGAAGCTTTCTTT. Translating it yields CASSETGVGTEAFF.

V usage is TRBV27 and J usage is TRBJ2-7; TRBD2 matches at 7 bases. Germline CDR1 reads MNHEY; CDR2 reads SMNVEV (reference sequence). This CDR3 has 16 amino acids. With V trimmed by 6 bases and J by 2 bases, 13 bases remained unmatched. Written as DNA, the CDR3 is TGTGCCAGCAGCTCGAACTCCGGGACTATCGCCTACGAGCAGTACTTC. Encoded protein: CASSSNSGTIAYEQYF.